What follows is one T cell receptor beta chain and its context. The V gene end was trimmed by 5 bases and the J gene end by 5 bases; junction bases not matched to a gene: 8. This CDR3 region has 15 residues. CDR1 is MNHEY and CDR2 is SMNVEV in the germline V gene (reference sequence). The sample is drawn from a study of control samples from healthy donors and cancer patients. The repertoire was sequenced with immunoSEQ multiplex PCR; TCRdb's copy has only in-frame clones and lacks some. The table has around 80,000 clones, around 87% seen once; the top ten hold over 15%. The gene calls are TRBV27 and TRBJ2-2; TRBD1 aligns across 7 bases. The specimen was blood. The sequence came from a man aged 50-60 years in good health. The DNA of the CDR3 is TGTGCCAGCAGTATCGGGACAGTGGAAACCGGGGAGCTGTTTTTT. Protein sequence: CASSIGTVETGELFF.